The following is a T cell receptor beta chain sequence with its context. What it binds is unknown. The sample originates from a study of CD8 T cells in Susac syndrome. Findings and caveats of the study: Acknowledgment was made by the study that its TCR sequencing and HLA analysis involved a relatively small number of individuals.

The authors sequenced TCR beta from blood CD8+ and CD4+ T cells. Purification of the CD8+ and CD4+ T cells relied on negative isolation, and TEMRA cells underwent FACS enrichment. The RNA input was roughly 0.45 to 1 ug, and it was reverse transcribed with random hexamers. By means of immunoSEQ multiplex PCR, TCR beta CDR3 spanning 54 Vbeta and 13 Jbeta underwent amplification. TCRdb recomputed calls from the immunoSEQ multiplex PCR reads with MiXCR, one row per CDR3 protein. The profile shows 330,000 or so distinct CDR3 sequences, approximately 85% of them singletons. The receptor was derived from a human donor with multiple sclerosis. What was sequenced was CD8+ T cells from PBMCs.

The CDR3 loop is CASSGGQGYEQYF. Written as DNA, the CDR3 is TGTGCCAGCAGCGGGGGACAGGGCTACGAGCAGTACTTC. This chain joins TRBV9 and TRBJ2-7; 9 nucleotides agree with TRBD1. V gave up 3 bases and J gave up 3 bases; unmatched junction bases: 1. Per the germline V gene, CDR1 is SGDLS and CDR2 is YYNGEE. This CDR3 has 13 residues.